These T cell receptor beta chains were read from a single sample in a study of cytomegalovirus exposure and HLA in healthy donors. Profiled with immunoSEQ multiplex PCR; TCRdb holds only in-frame clones, not every one. The data show fewer than 150,000 clones, around 75% seen once. The sample comprised PBMCs. These receptors were taken from a middle-aged man in good health and CMV-seronegative. The CDR3 runs from the conserved cysteine through the conserved F or W. A D gene is named only where the DNA matches it firmly. The size entry is marked missing in some rows and otherwise reads once, few, many or a size class.

cdr3_nt cdr3_aa cdr3_length clone_size v_call d_call j_call
TGTGCCAGCAGCCGAGGACTAGCGGGGGCAGATACGCAGTATTTT CASSRGLAGADTQYF 15 . TRBV9 TRBD2 TRBJ2-3
TGTGCCTGGAGTGTACCCACAGGGAGTAGTGAGACCCAGTACTTC CAWSVPTGSSETQYF 15 . TRBV30 . TRBJ2-5
TGTGCCAGCAGCTTGGTAGCGGGAGGCCACGAGCAGTACTTC CASSLVAGGHEQYF 14 . TRBV5-6 TRBD2 TRBJ2-7
TGTGCCAGTACGGACAGCCACATCCCATACAATGAGCAGTTCTTC CASTDSHIPYNEQFF 15 . TRBV19 . TRBJ2-1
TGTGCCAGCAGCACCCAGACCGGGACTAGCCAGTTCTTC CASSTQTGTSQFF 13 . TRBV7-8 TRBD2 TRBJ2-1
TGTGCCAGCAGCTTAGGAGCGGGAGGGCTCCGAGAGCAGTACTTC CASSLGAGGLREQYF 15 . TRBV7-9 TRBD2 TRBJ2-7
TGTGCCAGCAGCCCCCTAAGTCACCTCCTCTCCTACGAGCAGTACTTC CASSPLSHLLSYEQYF 16 . TRBV11-2 . TRBJ2-7
TGTGCCAGTAGTCCGGGACAGGGCCAATCTTCCTTCTTT CASSPGQGQSSFF 13 . TRBV19 TRBD1 TRBJ1-1
TGTGCCAGCAGTGAAGGGAGGAGGCGGTCCCAGAACACTGAAGCTTTCTTT CASSEGRRRSQNTEAFF 17 . TRBV25-1 . TRBJ1-1
TGTGCCAGCAGCTTAGACGGGGTAACGGGGGGAGGCTACGAGCAGTACTTC CASSLDGVTGGGYEQYF 17 . TRBV7-2 TRBD2 TRBJ2-7
TGTGCCAGCGGCCCGGGACAGGGGAACACTGAAGCTTTCTTT CASGPGQGNTEAFF 14 once TRBV27 TRBD1 TRBJ1-1
TGCGCCAGCAGCTTTCACTACGAGCAGTACTTC CASSFHYEQYF 11 . TRBV5-1 . TRBJ2-7
TGTGCCTGGGACTCCGGGACAGTACCTGAAGCTTTCTTT CAWDSGTVPEAFF 13 . TRBV30 TRBD1 TRBJ1-1
TGTGCCAGCAGCTTAGCGCTCGGGGACACTGAAGCTTTCTTT CASSLALGDTEAFF 14 . TRBV7-9 . TRBJ1-1
TGTGCCAGCAGTTTTGAGGTGCTTGGCTTGACGGATACGCAGTATTTT CASSFEVLGLTDTQYF 16 . TRBV27 . TRBJ2-3
TGCAGCGTTGAAGCCGACACCTACGAGCAGTACTTC CSVEADTYEQYF 12 . TRBV29-1 . TRBJ2-7
TGTGCCAGCCGGGACAGGGGGTTCTCTGGAAACACCATATATTTT CASRDRGFSGNTIYF 15 . TRBV19 TRBD1 TRBJ1-3
TGCAGCGTTTCAAACAGGGAGGGGAGAGGCTACACCTTC CSVSNREGRGYTF 13 . TRBV29-1 . TRBJ1-2
TGTGCCAGCAGCGCACCAGGGGGATGGACTGAAGCTTTCTTT CASSAPGGWTEAFF 14 few TRBV5-8 TRBD1 TRBJ1-1
TGTGCCAGCAGCCCCAGGGGGGATTTCTACGAGCAGTACTTC CASSPRGDFYEQYF 14 . TRBV6-5 . TRBJ2-7
TGTGCCATCCTCCCCGGGGACAGGGGAGATGGCTACACCTTC CAILPGDRGDGYTF 14 . TRBV10-3 TRBD1 TRBJ1-2
TGTGCCAGCAGCTTGGTCGCGGGGGGGTATGGCTACACCTTC CASSLVAGGYGYTF 14 . TRBV5-6 . TRBJ1-2
TGTGCCAGCACCGTACGCCAGGGGAGGGATGGCTACACCTTC CASTVRQGRDGYTF 14 . TRBV6-6 . TRBJ1-2
TGTGCCAGCAGCTTGGGCCCGGGAGCGGGATCGGGGGAGCAGTACTTC CASSLGPGAGSGEQYF 16 . TRBV5-4 TRBD2 TRBJ2-7
TGTGCCAGCAGTTACGGGGCCAGCTCTGGAAACACCATATATTTT CASSYGASSGNTIYF 15 few TRBV6-5 . TRBJ1-3
TGTGCCAGCAGCTTAGAGACGGCAGGGTATGGGACCCAGTACTTC CASSLETAGYGTQYF 15 . TRBV7-8 . TRBJ2-5
TGTGCCAGCAGCGTTGGTGTCCAGGCCTTTAACTATGGCTACACCTTC CASSVGVQAFNYGYTF 16 few TRBV5-4 . TRBJ1-2
TGTGCCAGCAGTTCGTACTACGAGCAGTACTTC CASSSYYEQYF 11 . TRBV28 . TRBJ2-7
TGTGCCAGCAGCCTAGGACAGGGTGCGTACTACGAGCAGTACTTC CASSLGQGAYYEQYF 15 . TRBV7-9 TRBD1 TRBJ2-7
TGTGCCAGTAGCCCGGTCCCCGGGACAGGTACAGATACGCAGTATTTT CASSPVPGTGTDTQYF 16 . TRBV19 TRBD1 TRBJ2-3
TGTGCCAGCAGCTTAGATGGAGACCCCGCCTATGGCTACACCTTC CASSLDGDPAYGYTF 15 once TRBV7-2 . TRBJ1-2
TGTGCCAGGGAAGGGCGGGAACGGCAGTTCTTC CAREGRERQFF 11 . TRBV2 . TRBJ2-1
TGTGCCAGCAGCTTAAGGGGACAGGGCTTCGCTGAAGCTTTCTTT CASSLRGQGFAEAFF 15 . TRBV7-2 TRBD1 TRBJ1-1